This T cell receptor beta chain originates from a study of T cell responses to AZD1222 COVID-19 vaccine. Pooled samples include second doses given at about 4 or 12 weeks. Trimming at V came to 3 bases and at J to 2 bases, leaving 12 bases not matched to a gene. Germline lookup yields CDR1 GTSNPN and CDR2 SVGIG (reference sequence). The CDR3 length is 16 residues. Comments on this clone: What it binds is unknown. The same CDR3 arises from other DNA sequences in this sample as well.

TCRdb keeps only in-frame clones here, not all; method: immunoSEQ multiplex PCR. The repertoire has some 150,000 clones, approximately 87% of them found once; the top ten carry just over 9%. Findings and limits, study-wide: Within unmutated variant regions lay the reported targets of nearly half of spike-specific TCRs. Spike-specific TCR breadth rose after two AZD1222 doses, and depth rose as well.

The specimen comprised peripheral blood, sampled 28 days after the second AZD1222 dose. This receptor was identified in an adult who received the AZD1222 COVID-19 vaccine. The V call is TRBV30, the J call TRBJ2-7; 8 positions agree with TRBD2. As DNA, the CDR3 is TGTGCCTGGAGGGTACCGGGGGGGGGCGGGACCTACGAGCAGTACTTC. Its protein product is CAWRVPGGGGTYEQYF. Supplemented by reference TRBV30 and TRBJ2-7, the full variable domain reads SQTIHQWPATLVQPVGSPLSLECTVEGTSNPNLYWYRQAAGRGLQLLFYSVGIGQISSEVPQNLSASRPQDRQFILSSKKLLLSDSGFYLCAWRVPGGGGTYEQYFGPGTRLTVT.